This T cell receptor beta chain came from a study of molecular identifiers for immune sequencing clone quantification. About the study: In the replicates, RNA derived from around 20,000 or 99,000 naive CD8 cells was divided into five parts, and four were sequenced. Broader study findings: Clones above 20 RNA copies contained over 99% of effector molecules but under 1% of naive ones.

Libraries of bulk TCR were made by previously described methods (with listed TCR primers). TCRdb ran MiXCR on the PCR reads and lists one entry per CDR3 protein. The sample holds 75,000 to 95,000 distinct CDR3 sequences, around a quarter seen once. The CDR3 extends over 15 amino acids. Trimming pared 4 bases from V and 3 bases from J, leaving 15 bases between. CDR1 is GTSNPN and CDR2 is SVGIG in the germline V gene (reference sequence). The authors gated naive CD8 T cells as CD8+CD4-CCR7+CD45RA+ for sorting. This clonotype has more than one count but fewer than ten. Its antigen is still unknown. This rearrangement joins TRBV30 to TRBJ2-2; no definite D call. Sequencing was carried out using naive CD8+ T cells from blood, with Jurkat cell RNA spiked in. Subset indicated: FACS-sorted CD8+CD4-CCR7+CD45RA+ naive T cells. The clonotype comes from a human donor in good health. Some libraries in this study had Jurkat cell RNA spiked in. The CDR3 DNA is TGTGCCTGGAAAGGGTTTGGACGGTACACCGGGGAGCTGTTTTTT. Amino acid sequence: CAWKGFGRYTGELFF.